The entry that follows covers one T cell receptor (beta chain) sequence. Its cognate antigen is unknown. Using a J-beta primer mix together with a sample-barcoded 5' primer, a second PCR was run for roughly 7 to 12 cycles. A 12-random-nucleotide template-switch adaptor tagged each cDNA molecule. In TCRdb, the 5' RACE reads were re-called with MiXCR into one record per CDR3 protein. This sample yields about 1.8 million distinct CDR3 sequences, of which around half are seen a single time; around 2.1% belongs to the top ten. The entry originates in a study of blood T cells in healthy people across ages. Whole-study results and caveats: Naive T cell percentage by flow cytometry tracked strongly with beta diversity.

The study isolated at least 7 million PBMCs from each sample. This CDR3 has 20 amino acids. The trim removed 4 bases at V and 0 bases at J, leaving 11 bases unmatched. Germline assignment: CDR1 SNHLY and CDR2 FYNNEI. This receptor was obtained from a woman aged 40 to 49 in good health. Input material: blood. V usage is TRBV2 and J usage is TRBJ2-6, with 11 bases matching TRBD2. CDR3 loop: CASSVASSGGPDSGANVLTF. The CDR3 DNA reads as TGTGCCAGCAGTGTGGCGTCTAGCGGGGGGCCCGACTCTGGGGCCAACGTCCTGACTTTC.